The clone carrying this TCR beta chain was seen a single time. The germline V gene has CDR1 SGHNT and CDR2 YYREEE (reference sequence). This CDR3 is built from 17 residues. V lost 4 bases to trimming and J lost 5 bases; unmatched junction nucleotides: 13. Method: immunoSEQ multiplex PCR; TCRdb's copy keeps in-frame clones and lacks some. The sample carries a few million clones, roughly nine tenths recorded once. This specimen belongs to a study of shared clonotypes between healthy human individuals. V usage is TRBV5-4 and J usage is TRBJ2-5; 11 positions agree with TRBD1. The TCR was taken from a man aged 18 to 30 in good health. The sample was naive CD4+ T cells sorted from blood. The subset was: CD45RA+ positively selected. The CDR3, as DNA: TGTGCCAGCAGCCAGGCCCCCGGGACAGGGGGTGGGGAGACCCAGTACTTC. As protein: CASSQAPGTGGGETQYF.